This T cell receptor beta chain is drawn from a study of CD8 T cells in ankylosing spondylitis. Study results and limitations: Matched synovial fluid from ankylosing spondylitis patients was reported to be enriched for disease-linked clones. Disease-linked clones displayed a CD8+ phenotype and appeared relatively rarely in peripheral blood. Characteristic, it appeared, of ankylosing spondylitis blood was a TCR beta motif of fewer than 10 highly homologous variants.

This clonotype was recorded a few times. Its antigen is undetermined. Per the germline V gene, CDR1 is KGHDR and CDR2 is SFDVKD. Trimming pared 3 bases from V and 5 bases from J, leaving 9 bases between. The CDR3 is made up of 13 amino acids. With molecular barcodes, quantitative 5'-RACE was used to make the TCR beta libraries. TCRdb recomputed calls from the 5' RACE reads with MiXCR, one row per CDR3 protein. The sample has just under 550,000 distinct CDR3 sequences, about an eighth seen once. The genes are TRBV24-1 and TRBJ1-1; no clear D. What was sequenced was blood, either unsorted or a sorted T cell fraction (not recorded which). The origin of this receptor is a male donor with ankylosing spondylitis. The CDR3 protein is CATSDTPGTEAFF. CDR3 nucleotide sequence: TGTGCCACCAGTGATACCCCTGGGACTGAAGCTTTCTTT.